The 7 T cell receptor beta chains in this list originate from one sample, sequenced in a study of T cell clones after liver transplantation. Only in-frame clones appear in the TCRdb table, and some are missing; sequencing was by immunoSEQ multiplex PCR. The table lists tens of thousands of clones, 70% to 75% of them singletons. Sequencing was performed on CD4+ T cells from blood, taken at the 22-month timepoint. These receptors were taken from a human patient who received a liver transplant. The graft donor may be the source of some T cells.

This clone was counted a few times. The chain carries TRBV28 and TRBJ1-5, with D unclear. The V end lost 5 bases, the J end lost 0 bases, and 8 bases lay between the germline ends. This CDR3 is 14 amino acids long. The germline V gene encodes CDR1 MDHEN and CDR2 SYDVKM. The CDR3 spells CASSRLLSNQPQHF. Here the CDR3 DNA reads TGTGCCAGCAGTCGACTCCTTAGCAATCAGCCCCAGCATTTT.

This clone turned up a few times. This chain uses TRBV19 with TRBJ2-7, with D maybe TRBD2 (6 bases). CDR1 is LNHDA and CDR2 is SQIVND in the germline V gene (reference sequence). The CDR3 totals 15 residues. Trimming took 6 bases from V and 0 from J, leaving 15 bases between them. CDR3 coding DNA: TGTGCCAGTAGATCCGGGACTGGGGGCTCCTACGAGCAGTACTTC. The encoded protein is CASRSGTGGSYEQYF.

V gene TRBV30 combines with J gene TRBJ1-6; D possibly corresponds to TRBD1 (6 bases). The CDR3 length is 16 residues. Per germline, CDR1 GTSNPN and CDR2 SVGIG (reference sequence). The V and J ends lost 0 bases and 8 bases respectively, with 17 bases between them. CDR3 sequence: CAWSVRSRQVDSPLHF. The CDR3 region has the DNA TGTGCCTGGAGTGTACGATCTAGACAGGTGGATTCACCCCTCCACTTT.

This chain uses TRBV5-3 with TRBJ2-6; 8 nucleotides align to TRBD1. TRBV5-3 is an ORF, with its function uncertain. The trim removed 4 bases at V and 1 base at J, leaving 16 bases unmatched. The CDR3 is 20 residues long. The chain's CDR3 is CARSPDPPGTGLSGANVLTF. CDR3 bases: TGTGCCAGAAGCCCGGACCCCCCGGGGACAGGCCTTTCTGGGGCCAACGTCCTGACTTTC.

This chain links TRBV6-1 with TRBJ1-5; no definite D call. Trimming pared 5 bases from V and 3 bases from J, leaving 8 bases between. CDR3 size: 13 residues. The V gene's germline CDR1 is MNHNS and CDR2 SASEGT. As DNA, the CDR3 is TGTGCCAGCAGTCCGACTGACAATCAGCCCCAGCATTTT. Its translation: CASSPTDNQPQHF.

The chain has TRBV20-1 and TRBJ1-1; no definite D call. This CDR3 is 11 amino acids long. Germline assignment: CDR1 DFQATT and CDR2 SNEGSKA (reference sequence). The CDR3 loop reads CKARVNTEAFF. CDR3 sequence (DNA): TGCAAAGCACGGGTTAACACTGAAGCTTTCTTT.

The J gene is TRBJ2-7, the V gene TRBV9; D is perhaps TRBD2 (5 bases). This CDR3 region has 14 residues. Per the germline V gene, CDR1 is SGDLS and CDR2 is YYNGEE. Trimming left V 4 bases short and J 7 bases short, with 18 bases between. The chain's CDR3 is CASSPSLAEGEQYF. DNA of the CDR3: TGTGCCAGCAGCCCGAGTCTAGCCGAAGGGGAGCAGTACTTC.